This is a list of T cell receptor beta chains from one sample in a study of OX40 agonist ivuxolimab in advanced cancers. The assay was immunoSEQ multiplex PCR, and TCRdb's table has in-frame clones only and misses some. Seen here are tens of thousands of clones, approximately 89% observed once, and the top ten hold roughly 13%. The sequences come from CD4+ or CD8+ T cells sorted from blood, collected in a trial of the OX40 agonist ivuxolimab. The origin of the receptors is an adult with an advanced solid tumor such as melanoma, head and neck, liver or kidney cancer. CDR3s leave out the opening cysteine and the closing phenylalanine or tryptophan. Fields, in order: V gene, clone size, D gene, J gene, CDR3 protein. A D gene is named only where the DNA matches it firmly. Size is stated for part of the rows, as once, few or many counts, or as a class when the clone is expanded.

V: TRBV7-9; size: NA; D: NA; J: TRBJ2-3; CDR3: ASSTGTDTQY
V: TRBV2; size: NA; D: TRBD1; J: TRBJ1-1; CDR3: ASSGTGSGEMNTEAF
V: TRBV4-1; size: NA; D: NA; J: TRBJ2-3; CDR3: ASSQDMTGTYADTQY
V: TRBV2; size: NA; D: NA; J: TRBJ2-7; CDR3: ASSETFRSASYEQY
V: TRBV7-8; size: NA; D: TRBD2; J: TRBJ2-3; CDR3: ASSLDTSDTDTQY
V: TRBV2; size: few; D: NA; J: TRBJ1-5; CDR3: ASVEYSNQPQH
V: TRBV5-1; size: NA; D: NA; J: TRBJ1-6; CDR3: ASSLEARGNSPLH
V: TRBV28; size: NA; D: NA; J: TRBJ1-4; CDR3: ASSFRGAGEKLF
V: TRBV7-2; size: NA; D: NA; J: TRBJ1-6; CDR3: ATSLWGSGSPLH
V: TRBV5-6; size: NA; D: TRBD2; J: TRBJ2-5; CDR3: ASSLVRERGRETQY